The 32 T cell receptor beta chains below come from one sample, sequenced in a study of T cell changes during pregnancy in multiple sclerosis. The table came from immunoSEQ multiplex PCR; TCRdb's copy has only in-frame clones and leaves some out. The sample includes 38,000 or so clones, 85% to 95% seen only once; the top ten take 1.2%. Sequencing was performed on peripheral blood, taken before pregnancy. These receptors came from a female donor with multiple sclerosis, enrolled in a pregnancy study.

This rearrangement joins TRBV7-2 to TRBJ2-3; 14 positions match TRBD2. The CDR3 has 16 amino acids. Losses at the gene ends were 8 bases for V and 4 bases for J; bases not matched to a gene: 8. CDR1 SGHTA and CDR2 FQGNSA come from the germline V gene. CDR3 protein: CASFGLAGGPPDTQYF. The DNA of the CDR3 is TGTGCCAGCTTCGGACTAGCGGGAGGTCCCCCAGATACGCAGTATTTT.

The DNA for the CDR3 is TGTGCCAGCAGTCCCACGGGAAGCTATGGCTACACCTTC. The encoded protein is CASSPTGSYGYTF. This chain uses TRBV27 with TRBJ1-2; D gene uncertain. CDR1 and CDR2 from the germline V gene are MNHEY and SMNVEV (reference sequence). The CDR3 runs 13 residues. The V gene lost 5 bases and the J gene lost 4 bases, with 11 bases spanning the gap.

The V and J genes are TRBV27 and TRBJ2-5; TRBD1 aligns across 7 bases. The CDR3 has 15 amino acids. Trimming removed 3 bases from V and 2 bases from J; junction bases left unmatched: 6. Germline V gene data show CDR1 as MNHEY and CDR2 as SMNVEV (reference sequence). The CDR3 reads CASSLTGTKQETQYF. The CDR3 DNA sequence: TGTGCCAGCAGTTTGACAGGGACGAAACAAGAGACCCAGTACTTC.

This CDR3 is CASSNLRGPLYEQYF. CDR3 nucleotides: TGTGCCAGTAGTAACCTCAGGGGGCCCCTCTACGAGCAGTACTTC. The chain carries TRBV19 and TRBJ2-7; 8 bases line up with TRBD1. Germline lookup yields CDR1 LNHDA and CDR2 SQIVND (reference sequence). The CDR3 loop spans 15 amino acids. The V and J ends lost 4 bases and 3 bases, in that order; junction bases with no gene match: 8. Supplemented by reference TRBV19 and TRBJ2-7, the full variable domain reads DGGITQSPKYLFRKEGQNVTLSCEQNLNHDAMYWYRQDPGQGLRLIYYSQIVNDFQKGDIAEGYSVSREKKESFPLTVTSAQKNPTAFYLCASSNLRGPLYEQYFGPGTRLTVT.

The V gene is TRBV7-9, the J gene TRBJ2-5, with TRBD1 as a possible D gene (7 bases). The germline V gene has CDR1 SEHNR and CDR2 FQNEAQ (reference sequence). The CDR3 length is 15 residues. V lost 1 base, J lost 10 bases, and 19 bases lay in between. CDR3 residues: CASSLEGGYRGIQYF. Written as DNA, the CDR3 is TGTGCCAGCAGCTTAGAAGGGGGGTACAGGGGAATCCAGTACTTC.

The gene calls are TRBV19 and TRBJ2-3; TRBD2 matches 11 bases. Germline CDR1 reads LNHDA; CDR2 reads SQIVND (reference sequence). The V segment lost 5 bases and the J segment 0 bases; nucleotides outside the gene matches: 13. The CDR3 contains 19 residues. The CDR3 spells CASSPFPGLAVTSTDTQYF. The CDR3 coding sequence is TGTGCCAGTAGTCCATTTCCGGGACTAGCGGTCACTAGCACAGATACGCAGTATTTT.

The chain employs TRBV10-3 and TRBJ2-3; TRBD1 aligns across 10 bases. CDR1 and CDR2 from the germline V gene are ENHRY and SYGVKD. J was trimmed by 4 bases and V by 8 bases; bases with no gene match: 15. CDR3 size: 17 residues. The chain's CDR3 is CAIGGNHRDRGSDTQYF. Here the CDR3 DNA reads TGTGCCATCGGTGGGAACCACCGGGACAGGGGATCAGATACGCAGTATTTT.

As regards this clone: Mismatch with germline at one junction end may stem from a read error. This chain uses TRBV2 with TRBJ2-7; 7 positions agree with TRBD1. CDR1 is SNHLY and CDR2 is FYNNEI in the germline V gene. The CDR3 runs 11 residues. In nucleotides, the CDR3 is TGTGCCAGCAGTGAAGCCACCAGGGGGATCTTC. This encodes CASSEATRGIF.

This clone has just one count. This sequence joins TRBV10-3 and TRBJ1-2, with no clear D. Germline CDR1 is ENHRY and CDR2 is SYGVKD. V was pared by 0 bases and J by 7 bases, with 12 bases between. This CDR3 has 14 residues. CDR3: CAISESRERGGYTF. DNA of the CDR3: TGTGCCATCAGTGAGTCGCGGGAGAGAGGTGGCTACACCTTC.

In its sample, this clone was seen once. The V and J genes are TRBV27 and TRBJ2-2; D may be TRBD2 (5 bases). The CDR3 has 16 residues. The V and J ends lost 2 bases and 0 bases respectively, with 10 bases between them. In germline, CDR1 is MNHEY, CDR2 SMNVEV (reference sequence). The CDR3, as DNA: TGTGCCAGCAGTTTAGCCAGCGGAGCGAACACCGGGGAGCTGTTTTTT. This encodes CASSLASGANTGELFF.

V gene TRBV2 combines with J gene TRBJ2-1; TRBD1 matches 7 bases. The CDR3 extends over 13 amino acids. CDR1 is SNHLY, CDR2 FYNNEI, per germline. V gave up 6 bases and J gave up 11 bases; unmatched junction bases: 10. CDR3 protein: CASRTDRADQQFF. DNA of the CDR3: TGTGCCAGCAGAACCGACAGGGCCGACCAGCAGTTCTTC.

CDR3 coding DNA: TGTGCCAGCAGCCCACAGGGGAACCAAGAGACCCAGTACTTC. Encoded protein: CASSPQGNQETQYF. The chain joins TRBV7-3 to TRBJ2-5; 7 nucleotides agree with TRBD1. The germline V gene encodes CDR1 SGHTA and CDR2 FQGTGA. V dropped 5 bases and J dropped 0; count of bases not matched to a gene: 3. The CDR3 length is 14 residues.

The V call is TRBV5-1, the J call TRBJ2-7, with TRBD1 matching over 9 bases. The CDR3 totals 18 residues. Germline values: CDR1 SGHRS, CDR2 YFSETQ. V shed 0 bases and J 1 base; nucleotides not matched to a gene: 11. The CDR3 region is CASSLAGTGPWVSYEQYF. The CDR3, as DNA: TGCGCCAGCAGCTTGGCCGGGACAGGGCCTTGGGTTTCCTACGAGCAGTACTTC. The complete variable domain, with remaining parts taken from reference TRBV5-1 and TRBJ2-7, reads KAGVTQTPRYLIKTRGQQVTLSCSPISGHRSVSWYQQTPGQGLQFLFEYFSETQRNKGNFPGRFSGRQFSNSRSEMNVSTLELGDSALYLCASSLAGTGPWVSYEQYFGPGTRLTVT.

This clone has just one count. The CDR3 protein is CAIRTSGNTGELFF. Written as DNA, the CDR3 is TGTGCCATCCGGACTAGCGGGAACACCGGGGAGCTGTTTTTT. This rearrangement joins TRBV10-3 to TRBJ2-2; 10 bases line up with TRBD2. Germline V lookup: CDR1 ENHRY, CDR2 SYGVKD. Losses at the gene ends were 8 bases for V and 1 base for J; bases not matched to a gene: 1. The CDR3 is made up of 14 amino acids.

The rearrangement uses TRBV5-6 and TRBJ1-1; D unresolved. The ends were cut back, 3 bases at V and 1 base at J, with 10 bases in the middle. This CDR3 has 14 residues. The germline V gene encodes CDR1 SGHDT and CDR2 YYEEEE. The CDR3 loop is CASSSFRRNTEAFF. For the CDR3, the DNA is TGTGCCAGCAGCTCCTTCCGGAGGAACACTGAAGCTTTCTTT.

V is TRBV4-2 and J is TRBJ2-2; D is perhaps TRBD1 (5 bases). V was trimmed by 0 bases and J by 7 bases, leaving 15 bases between them. The germline gives CDR1 LGHNA, CDR2 YNFKEQ. This CDR3 is built from 16 residues. The CDR3 region has the DNA TGTGCCAGCAGCCAAGATGTACCCCCTAGGGGCGGGGAGCTGTTTTTT. It is translated as CASSQDVPPRGGELFF.

The chain couples TRBV2 to TRBJ2-5, with 13 bases that match TRBD2. V lost 5 bases to trimming and J lost 5 bases; unmatched junction nucleotides: 11. CDR3 length: 17 residues. CDR1 SNHLY and CDR2 FYNNEI come from the germline V gene. As DNA, the CDR3 is TGTGCCAGCAGTTACGGACTAGCGGGAGATCTAACGGAGACCCAGTACTTC. Amino acids: CASSYGLAGDLTETQYF.

The rearrangement links TRBV5-3 to TRBJ2-7; D unresolved. TRBV5-3 is marked as an open reading frame, function uncertain. CDR3 length: 14 amino acids. V lost 1 base and J lost 3, with 11 bases in between. The CDR3 sequence is CARSLLSFVYEQYF. The CDR3 nucleotides read TGTGCCAGAAGCTTGCTTAGCTTCGTCTACGAGCAGTACTTC.

The gene calls are TRBV27 and TRBJ1-5, with 7 bases matching TRBD1. Per the germline V gene, CDR1 is MNHEY and CDR2 is SMNVEV (reference sequence). Trimming removed 5 bases from V and 7 bases from J; junction bases left unmatched: 11. CDR3 length: 15 residues. CDR3: CASSTRGGAGQPQHF. As DNA, the CDR3 is TGTGCCAGCAGTACAAGAGGGGGCGCGGGGCAGCCCCAGCATTTT.

The V call is TRBV5-1, the J call TRBJ2-3; D unclear. CDR3 length equals 16 residues. CDR1 and CDR2 (germline): SGHRS, YFSETQ. Trimming stripped 0 bases from V and 2 bases from J, with 13 bases between. The CDR3 region has the DNA TGCGCCAGCAGCTTGGGTGGCAGAAGAACCACAGATACGCAGTATTTT. Translation: CASSLGGRRTTDTQYF.

V and J are TRBV30 and TRBJ1-1; TRBD1 matches 9 bases. Germline V gives CDR1 GTSNPN, CDR2 SVGIG (reference sequence). The CDR3 covers 14 residues. The trim removed 3 bases at V and 7 bases at J, leaving 9 bases unmatched. The CDR3 loop reads CAWRGDRVVGEAFF. CDR3 coding DNA: TGTGCCTGGAGAGGGGACAGGGTGGTTGGTGAAGCTTTCTTT.

The CDR3 bases are TGTGCCACGGTACCGGGACAGGGGTCCTACGAGCAGTACTTC. It codes for CATVPGQGSYEQYF. V usage is TRBV10-3 and J usage is TRBJ2-7; 10 bases are a match to TRBD1. V trimming: 10 bases; J trimming: 1 base; junction bases outside the gene matches: 7. CDR1 is ENHRY, CDR2 SYGVKD, per germline. The CDR3 consists of 14 residues.

This clone appeared a single time. The CDR3 region is CASSLQVGGYNEQFF. DNA of the CDR3: TGTGCCAGCAGTTTACAGGTCGGGGGGTACAATGAGCAGTTCTTC. The chain joins TRBV27 to TRBJ2-1; TRBD2 matches at 7 bases. The germline V gene encodes CDR1 MNHEY and CDR2 SMNVEV (reference sequence). The length of the CDR3 is 15 residues. Trimming at V came to 2 bases and at J to 4 bases, leaving 5 bases not matched to a gene.

This clone was recorded once. The CDR3 here is CASSPWTDSGNTIYF. The CDR3 coding sequence is TGTGCCAGCAGCCCATGGACAGACTCTGGAAACACCATATATTTT. The chain combines TRBV7-2 with TRBJ1-3; TRBD1 is a possible D gene (6 bases). From germline, CDR1 is SGHTA and CDR2 FQGNSA. The germline V and J ends were trimmed by 5 bases and 0 bases, with 11 bases remaining between them. This CDR3 has 15 amino acids.

This clone was seen only once. V is TRBV11-2 and J is TRBJ2-2; D not resolved. This CDR3 region has 13 residues. Between the trimmed V and J ends, which lost 1 base and 4 bases, there was a span of 4 bases. CDR1 is SGHAT and CDR2 is FQNNGV in the germline V gene. The CDR3 DNA reads as TGTGCCAGCAGCTTAGCGAGCACCGGGGAGCTGTTTTTT. Translating it yields CASSLASTGELFF.

This CDR3 is CASSPLRGVETDTQYF. The CDR3 DNA is TGTGCCAGCAGTCCCCTCAGGGGCGTCGAAACAGATACGCAGTATTTT. This sequence joins TRBV28 and TRBJ2-3, with a weak D call TRBD1 (6 bases). This CDR3 region has 16 residues. From germline, CDR1 is MDHEN and CDR2 SYDVKM. V dropped 5 bases and J dropped 3 bases, with 18 bases sitting between them.

The chain uses TRBV10-2 and TRBJ2-3; 7 bases agree with TRBD2. Unmatched junction bases numbered 8, after V lost 2 bases and J lost 0 bases. The CDR3 has 17 amino acids. Germline CDR1 is WSHSY and CDR2 is SAAADI. CDR3 protein: CASSELTSPLSTDTQYF. The CDR3, as DNA: TGCGCCAGCAGTGAGCTGACTAGCCCCCTTAGCACAGATACGCAGTATTTT.

The V and J genes are TRBV7-8 and TRBJ2-7; 14 bases align to TRBD2. V dropped 4 bases and J dropped 5; count of bases not matched to a gene: 1. CDR1 and CDR2 from the germline V gene are SGHVS and FQNEAQ. CDR3 size: 14 residues. The CDR3 region has the DNA TGTGCCAGCAGCTCGGGACTAGCGGGAGACGAGCAGTACTTC. This sequence encodes CASSSGLAGDEQYF.

The genes are TRBV4-2 and TRBJ2-5, with TRBD2 matching 9 bases. The J segment lost 2 bases and the V segment lost 4 bases, leaving 11 bases of the junction unmatched. CDR3 length: 17 residues. Germline CDR1 is LGHNA and CDR2 is YNFKEQ. The CDR3 nucleotides read TGTGCCAGCAGCCCTTGGACGCGGGGGGGTCCGCAAGAGACCCAGTACTTC. Protein product: CASSPWTRGGPQETQYF.

The chain is built from TRBV29-1 and TRBJ2-7, with D perhaps matching TRBD2 (6 bases). This CDR3 is built from 14 residues. Germline loops: CDR1 SQVTM, CDR2 ANQGSEA. The V gene lost 6 bases and the J gene lost 0 bases, with 15 bases spanning the gap. The CDR3 nucleotides are TGCAGCGTCTCGGGGCCTAGCGTCTCCTACGAGCAGTACTTC. It specifies CSVSGPSVSYEQYF.

The J gene is TRBJ2-1, the V gene TRBV9; D call uncertain. CDR1 SGDLS and CDR2 YYNGEE come from the germline V gene. The V end was cut by 0 bases, the J end by 0 bases, with 4 bases between. The CDR3 is 14 amino acids. CDR3 DNA sequence: TGTGCCAGCAGCGTAGTAGTCTCCTACAATGAGCAGTTCTTC. Translating it yields CASSVVVSYNEQFF.

For the CDR3, the DNA is TGTGCCAGCAGCCCGGGACTAGCAAGTGTTGATACGCAGTATTTT. Translating it yields CASSPGLASVDTQYF. This chain links TRBV5-6 with TRBJ2-3, with 9 bases that match TRBD2. Germline CDR1 and CDR2: SGHDT and YYEEEE. The V gene end was trimmed by 4 bases and the J gene end by 6 bases; junction bases not matched to a gene: 9. This CDR3 spans 15 amino acids.